This TCR beta chain was retrieved from a study of T-cell memory formation after mild COVID-19. Findings of the study overall: The CD4+ clones that contracted clustered mainly within CM and EM, and the CD8+ clones concentrated in EMRA.

This clonotype was found a few times. Its antigen is not known. TCRdb re-analysed the 5' RACE reads in MiXCR, keeping a single row per CDR3 protein. The table lists some 600,000 distinct CDR3 sequences, approximately 15% of them singletons. This sequence originates from an adult woman who had mild COVID-19 (a few samples of this study predate the infection). Cell type and time point are not known. Specimen: PBMCs or a T cell subset sorted from them (not recorded which).

The CDR3 bases are TGTGCCAGCAGCTTGGCCCCCCAGCGGGGGAGCACAGATACGCAGTATTTT. It yields the protein CASSLAPQRGSTDTQYF. The chain carries TRBV5-5 and TRBJ2-3; 8 positions match TRBD2. V was pared by 0 bases and J by 0 bases, with 6 bases of the junction left unmatched. CDR3 length: 17 residues. The germline gives CDR1 SGHKS, CDR2 YYEKEE (reference sequence).